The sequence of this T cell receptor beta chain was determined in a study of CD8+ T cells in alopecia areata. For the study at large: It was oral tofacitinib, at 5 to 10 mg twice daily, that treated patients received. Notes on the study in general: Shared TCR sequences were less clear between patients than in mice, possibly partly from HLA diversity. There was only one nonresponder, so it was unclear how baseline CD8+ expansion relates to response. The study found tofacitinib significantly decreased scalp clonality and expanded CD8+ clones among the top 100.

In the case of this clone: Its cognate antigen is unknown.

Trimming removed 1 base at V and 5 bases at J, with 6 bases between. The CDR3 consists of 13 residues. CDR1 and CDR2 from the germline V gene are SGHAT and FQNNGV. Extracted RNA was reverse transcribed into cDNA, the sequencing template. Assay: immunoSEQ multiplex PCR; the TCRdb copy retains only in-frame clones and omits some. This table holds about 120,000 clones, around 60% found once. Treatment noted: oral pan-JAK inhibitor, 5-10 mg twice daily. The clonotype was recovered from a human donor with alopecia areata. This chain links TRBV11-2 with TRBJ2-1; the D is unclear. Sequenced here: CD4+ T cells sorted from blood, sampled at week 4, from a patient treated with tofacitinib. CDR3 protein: CASSLGQNNEQFF. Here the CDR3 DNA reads TGTGCCAGCAGCTTAGGTCAGAACAATGAGCAGTTCTTC.